The sequence of this TCR beta chain was determined in a study of blood T cell repertoires in COVID-19. Overall study: Samples representing acute and convalescent COVID-19 were sourced from the United States, Italy and Spain. PBMCs, B-cell-depleted T cells, or T cells provided the cDNA or gDNA that made up the material.

Trimming cost V 3 bases and J 7 bases; bases outside gene matches: 5. The germline CDR1 and CDR2 sequences are LNHNV and YYDKDF (reference sequence). The CDR3 sequence is 14 residues long. In the original processing: Amplification from reference gene primers served as the basis for estimated nucleated cell counts. The repertoire was sequenced with immunoSEQ multiplex PCR; TCRdb's copy has only in-frame clones and lacks some. V and J calls and clone size are as listed in that table; D and trimming were resolved from the DNA. The top ten hold roughly 22% of the sample, which has about 70,000 clones, approximately 80% seen once. This clone was seen a handful of times.

Sequencing used peripheral blood. The gene calls are TRBV15 and TRBJ1-5; 8 bases map to TRBD1. This TCR was recovered from a woman aged 65 to 85 with acute or convalescent COVID-19. CDR3 region: CATSRVQGVQPQHF. DNA of the CDR3: TGTGCCACCAGCAGGGTACAGGGGGTACAGCCCCAGCATTTT.